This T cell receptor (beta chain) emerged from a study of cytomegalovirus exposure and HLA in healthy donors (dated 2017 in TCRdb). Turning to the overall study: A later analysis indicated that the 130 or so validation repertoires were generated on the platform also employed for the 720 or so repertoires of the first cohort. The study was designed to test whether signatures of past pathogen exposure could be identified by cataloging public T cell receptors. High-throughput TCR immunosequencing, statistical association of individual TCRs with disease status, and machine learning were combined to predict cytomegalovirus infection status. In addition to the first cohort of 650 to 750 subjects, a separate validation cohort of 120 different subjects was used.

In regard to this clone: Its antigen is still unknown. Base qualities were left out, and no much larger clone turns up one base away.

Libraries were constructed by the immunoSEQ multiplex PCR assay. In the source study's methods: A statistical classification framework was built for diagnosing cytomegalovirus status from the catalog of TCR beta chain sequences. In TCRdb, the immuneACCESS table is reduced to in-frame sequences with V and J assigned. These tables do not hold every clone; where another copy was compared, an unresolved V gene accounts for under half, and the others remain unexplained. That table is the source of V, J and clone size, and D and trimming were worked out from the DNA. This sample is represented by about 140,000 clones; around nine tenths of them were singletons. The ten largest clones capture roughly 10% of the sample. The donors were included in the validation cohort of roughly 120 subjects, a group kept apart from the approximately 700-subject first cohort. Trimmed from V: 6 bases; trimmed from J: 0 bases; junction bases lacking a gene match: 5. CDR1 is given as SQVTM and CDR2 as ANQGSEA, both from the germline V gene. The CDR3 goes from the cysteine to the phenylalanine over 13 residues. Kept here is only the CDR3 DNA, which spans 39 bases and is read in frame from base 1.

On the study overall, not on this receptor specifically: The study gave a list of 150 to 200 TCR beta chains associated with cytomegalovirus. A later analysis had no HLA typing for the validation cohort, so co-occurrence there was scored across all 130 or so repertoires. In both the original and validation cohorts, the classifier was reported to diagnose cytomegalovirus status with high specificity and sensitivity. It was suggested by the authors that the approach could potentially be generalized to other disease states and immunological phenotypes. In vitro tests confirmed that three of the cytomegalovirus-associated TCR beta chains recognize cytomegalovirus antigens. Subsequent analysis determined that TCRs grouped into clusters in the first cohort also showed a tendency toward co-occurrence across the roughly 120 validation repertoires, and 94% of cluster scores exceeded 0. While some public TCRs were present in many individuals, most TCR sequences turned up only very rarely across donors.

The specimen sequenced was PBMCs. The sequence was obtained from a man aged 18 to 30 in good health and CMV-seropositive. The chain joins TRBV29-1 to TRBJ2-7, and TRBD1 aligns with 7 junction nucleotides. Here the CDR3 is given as CSVKTGASYEQYF. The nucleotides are TGCAGCGTCAAAACAGGGGCCTCCTACGAGCAGTACTTC.